What follows is one T cell receptor (beta chain) and its context. Data came from immunoSEQ multiplex PCR; TCRdb stores just in-frame clones and leaves some out. The profile covers around 330,000 clones, with roughly 90% appearing a single time and approximately 9.8% taken by the ten largest. The germline gives CDR1 LNHDA, CDR2 SQIVND (reference sequence). Trimming removed 6 bases at V and 0 bases at J, with 18 bases between. The CDR3 is 17 amino acids. This sample was included in a study of blood T cell repertoires in COVID-19. This clonotype originated in a woman in her thirties or forties who had recovered from COVID-19. The chain couples TRBV19 to TRBJ1-5; possibly TRBD1 for D (5 bases). Sequencing was carried out using PBMCs or T cells enriched from blood (not recorded which). CDR3 region: CASRKPGRGDSNQPQHF. In nucleotides, the CDR3 is TGTGCCAGTAGAAAGCCAGGCCGGGGGGATAGCAATCAGCCCCAGCATTTT.